The present T cell receptor (beta chain) was sequenced within a study of technical replicates of blood from a few donors. The V and J ends lost 2 bases and 3 bases, in that order; junction bases with no gene match: 6. CDR3 length: 15 amino acids. The germline CDR1 and CDR2 sequences are LNHNV and YYDKDF (reference sequence). Sequencing used immunoSEQ multiplex PCR; TCRdb keeps in-frame clones, though not all of them. The data show roughly 66,000 clones, approximately 83% seen once. The rearrangement joins TRBV15 to TRBJ2-7, with 8 bases matching TRBD1. This clonotype originated in a human donor in good health. Some clones in this sample may be carry-over from other donors' samples. The specimen was PBMCs. This CDR3 is CATSRIRDRNYEQYF. In nucleotides, the CDR3 is TGTGCCACCAGCAGAATCCGGGACAGGAACTACGAGCAGTACTTC. The whole variable domain, filled in from reference TRBV15 and TRBJ2-7, reads DAMVIQNPRYQVTQFGKPVTLSCSQTLNHNVMYWYQQKSSQAPKLLFHYYDKDFNNEADTPDNFQSRRPNTSFCFLDIRSPGLGDTAMYLCATSRIRDRNYEQYFGPGTRLTVT.